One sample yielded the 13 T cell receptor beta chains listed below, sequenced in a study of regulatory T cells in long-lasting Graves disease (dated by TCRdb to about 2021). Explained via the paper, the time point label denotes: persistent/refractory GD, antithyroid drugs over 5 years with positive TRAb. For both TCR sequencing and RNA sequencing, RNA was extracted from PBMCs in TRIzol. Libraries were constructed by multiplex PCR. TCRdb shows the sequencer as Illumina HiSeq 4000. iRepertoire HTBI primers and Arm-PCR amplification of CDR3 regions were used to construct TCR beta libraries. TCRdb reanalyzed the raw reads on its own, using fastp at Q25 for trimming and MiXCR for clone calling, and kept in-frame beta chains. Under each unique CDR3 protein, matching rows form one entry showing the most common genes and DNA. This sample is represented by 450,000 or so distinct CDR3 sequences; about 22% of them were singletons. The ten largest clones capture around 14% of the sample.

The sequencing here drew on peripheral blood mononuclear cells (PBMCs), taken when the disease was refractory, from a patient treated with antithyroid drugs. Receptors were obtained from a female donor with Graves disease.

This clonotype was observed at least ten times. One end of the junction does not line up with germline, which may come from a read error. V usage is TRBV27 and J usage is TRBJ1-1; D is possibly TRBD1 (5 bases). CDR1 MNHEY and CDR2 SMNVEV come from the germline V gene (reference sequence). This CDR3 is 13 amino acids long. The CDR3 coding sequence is TGTGCCAGCAGTTACAGGCGGAACACTAAAGCTTTCTTT. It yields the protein CASSYRRNTKAFF.

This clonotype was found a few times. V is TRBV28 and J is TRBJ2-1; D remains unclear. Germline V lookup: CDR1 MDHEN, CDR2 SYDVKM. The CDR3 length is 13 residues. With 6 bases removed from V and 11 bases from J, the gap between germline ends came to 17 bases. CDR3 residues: CASSFLLDGQQFF. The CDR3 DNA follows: TGTGCCAGCAGCTTTCTGCTCGACGGACAGCAGTTCTTC.

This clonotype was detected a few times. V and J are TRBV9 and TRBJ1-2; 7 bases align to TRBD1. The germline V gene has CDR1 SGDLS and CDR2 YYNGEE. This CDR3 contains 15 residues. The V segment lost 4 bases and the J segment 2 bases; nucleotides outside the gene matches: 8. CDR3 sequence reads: CASSPGQASNYGYTF. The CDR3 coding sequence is TGTGCCAGCAGCCCCGGACAGGCCTCCAACTATGGCTACACCTTC.

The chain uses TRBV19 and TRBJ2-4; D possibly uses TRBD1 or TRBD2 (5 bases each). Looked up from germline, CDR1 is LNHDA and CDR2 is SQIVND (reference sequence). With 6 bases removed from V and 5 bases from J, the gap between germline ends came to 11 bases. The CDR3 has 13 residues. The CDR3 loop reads CASRIQGENIQYF. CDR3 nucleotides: TGTGCCAGTAGGATTCAGGGAGAAAACATTCAGTACTTC.

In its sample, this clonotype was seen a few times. Here the CDR3 reads CAISESRTGGTEQFF. Written as DNA, the CDR3 is TGTGCCATCAGTGAGTCGCGGACGGGAGGGACTGAGCAGTTCTTC. This chain joins TRBV10-3 and TRBJ2-1, with 8 bases aligning to TRBD2. With V trimmed by 0 bases and J by 9 bases, 7 bases remained unmatched. Germline V CDR1 and CDR2: ENHRY, SYGVKD. The CDR3 runs to 15 residues.

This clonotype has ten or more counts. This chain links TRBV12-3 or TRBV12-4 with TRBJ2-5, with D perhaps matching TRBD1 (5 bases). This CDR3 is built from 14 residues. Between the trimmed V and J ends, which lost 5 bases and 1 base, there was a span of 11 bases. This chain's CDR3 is CASSPDRLQETQYF. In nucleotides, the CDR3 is TGTGCCAGCAGTCCCGACAGACTCCAAGAGACCCAGTACTTC.

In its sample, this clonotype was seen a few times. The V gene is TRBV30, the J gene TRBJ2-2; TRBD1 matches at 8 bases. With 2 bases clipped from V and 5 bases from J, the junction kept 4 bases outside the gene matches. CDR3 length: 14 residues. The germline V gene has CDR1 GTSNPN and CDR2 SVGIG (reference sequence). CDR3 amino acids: CAWSQGAGTGELFF. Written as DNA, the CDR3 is TGTGCCTGGAGTCAGGGGGCAGGGACCGGGGAGCTGTTTTTT.

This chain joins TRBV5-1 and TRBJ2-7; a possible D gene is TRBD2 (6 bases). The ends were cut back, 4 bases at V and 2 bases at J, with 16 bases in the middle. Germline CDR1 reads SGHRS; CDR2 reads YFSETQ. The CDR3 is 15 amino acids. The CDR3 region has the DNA TGCGCCAGCAGCCCGTACCCGGGAGCCACCTACGAGCAGTACTTC. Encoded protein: CASSPYPGATYEQYF.

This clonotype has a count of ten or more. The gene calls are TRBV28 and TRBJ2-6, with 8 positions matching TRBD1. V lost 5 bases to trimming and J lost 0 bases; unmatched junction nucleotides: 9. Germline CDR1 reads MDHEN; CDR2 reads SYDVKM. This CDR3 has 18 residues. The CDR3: CASSNWTGKNSGANVLTF. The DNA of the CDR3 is TGTGCCAGCAGTAATTGGACAGGGAAAAACTCTGGGGCCAACGTCCTGACTTTC.

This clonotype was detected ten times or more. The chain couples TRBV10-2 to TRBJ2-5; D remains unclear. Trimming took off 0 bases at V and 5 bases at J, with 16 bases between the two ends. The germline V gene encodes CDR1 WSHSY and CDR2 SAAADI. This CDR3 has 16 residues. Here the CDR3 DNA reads TGCGCCAGCAGTGAGTCCAGGACGGAGCTTGGGGAGACCCAGTACTTC. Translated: CASSESRTELGETQYF.

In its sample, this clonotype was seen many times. The CDR3 sequence is CASSFLAGGGETQYF. CDR3 DNA sequence: TGTGCCAGCAGTTTCTTAGCGGGGGGAGGAGAGACCCAGTACTTC. The genes are TRBV12-3 or TRBV12-4 and TRBJ2-5; 10 nucleotides line up with TRBD2. V lost 3 bases to trimming and J lost 4 bases; unmatched junction nucleotides: 5. The CDR3 totals 15 residues.

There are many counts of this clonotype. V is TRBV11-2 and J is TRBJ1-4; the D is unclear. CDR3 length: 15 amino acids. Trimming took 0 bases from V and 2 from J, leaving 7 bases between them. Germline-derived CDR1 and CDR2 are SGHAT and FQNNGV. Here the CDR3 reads CASSLDPGTNEKLFF. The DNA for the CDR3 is TGTGCCAGCAGCTTAGATCCGGGGACTAATGAAAAACTGTTTTTT.

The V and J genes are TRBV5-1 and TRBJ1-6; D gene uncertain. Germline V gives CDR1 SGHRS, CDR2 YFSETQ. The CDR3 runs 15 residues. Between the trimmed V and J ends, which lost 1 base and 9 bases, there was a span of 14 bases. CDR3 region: CASSLRPGQSSPLHF. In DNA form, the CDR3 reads TGCGCCAGCAGCTTGCGGCCGGGCCAAAGTTCACCCCTCCACTTT.